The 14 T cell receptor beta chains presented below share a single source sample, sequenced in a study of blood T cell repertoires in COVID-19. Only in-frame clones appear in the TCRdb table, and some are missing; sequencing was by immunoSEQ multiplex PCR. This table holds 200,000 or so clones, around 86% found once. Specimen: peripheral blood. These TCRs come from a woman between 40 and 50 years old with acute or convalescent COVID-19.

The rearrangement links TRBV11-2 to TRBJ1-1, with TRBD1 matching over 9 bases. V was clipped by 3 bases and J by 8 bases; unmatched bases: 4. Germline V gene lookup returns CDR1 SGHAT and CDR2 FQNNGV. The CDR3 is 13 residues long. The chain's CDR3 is CASSFKGTGEAFF. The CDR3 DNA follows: TGTGCCAGCAGCTTCAAAGGGACAGGGGAAGCTTTCTTT.

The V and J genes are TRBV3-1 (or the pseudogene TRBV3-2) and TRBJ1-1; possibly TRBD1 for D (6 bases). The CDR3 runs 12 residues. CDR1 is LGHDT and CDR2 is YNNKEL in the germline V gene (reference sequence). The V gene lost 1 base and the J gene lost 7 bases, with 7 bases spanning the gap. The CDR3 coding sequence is TGTGCCAGCAGCCAAGGACAGGTTGAAGCTTTCTTT. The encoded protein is CASSQGQVEAFF.

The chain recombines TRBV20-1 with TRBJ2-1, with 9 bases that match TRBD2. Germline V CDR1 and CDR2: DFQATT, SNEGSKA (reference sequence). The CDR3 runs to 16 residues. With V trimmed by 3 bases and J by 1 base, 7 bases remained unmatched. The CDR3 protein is CSASSSGRVSYNEQFF. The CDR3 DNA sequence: TGCAGTGCTAGTAGTAGCGGGAGAGTGTCCTACAATGAGCAGTTCTTC.

The CDR3 bases are TGTGCCAGTAGTATCGACTGGGCCTACGAGCAGTACTTC. It codes for CASSIDWAYEQYF. The chain joins TRBV19 to TRBJ2-7; D gene unclear. The V end was cut by 3 bases, the J end by 2 bases, with 8 bases between. This CDR3 spans 13 amino acids. Germline values: CDR1 LNHDA, CDR2 SQIVND (reference sequence).

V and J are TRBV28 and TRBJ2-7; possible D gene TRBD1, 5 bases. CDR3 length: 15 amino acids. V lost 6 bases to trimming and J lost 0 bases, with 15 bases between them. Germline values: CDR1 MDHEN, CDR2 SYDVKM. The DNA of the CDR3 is TGTGCCAGCAGATTGACAGACCCGAGCTCCTACGAGCAGTACTTC. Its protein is CASRLTDPSSYEQYF.

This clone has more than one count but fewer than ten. This CDR3 is CAWSRDRGQYEQYF. CDR3 DNA: TGTGCCTGGAGTCGGGACAGGGGGCAATACGAGCAGTACTTC. This sequence joins TRBV30 and TRBJ2-7; the match to TRBD1 covers 12 bases. Germline CDR1 GTSNPN, CDR2 SVGIG (reference sequence). The CDR3 is made up of 14 amino acids. J lost 4 bases, V lost 2 bases, and 3 bases had no gene match.

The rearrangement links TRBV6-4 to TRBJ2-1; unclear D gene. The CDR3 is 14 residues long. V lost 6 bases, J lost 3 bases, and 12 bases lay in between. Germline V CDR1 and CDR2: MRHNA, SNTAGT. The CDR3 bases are TGTGCCAGCAGCCCCGGGTTAAGCTACAATGAGCAGTTCTTC. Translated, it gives CASSPGLSYNEQFF.

The CDR3 loop is CASSVGNLGLHF. CDR3 nucleotide sequence: TGTGCCAGCAGCGTAGGCAACCTCGGCCTCCACTTT. The chain uses TRBV9 and TRBJ1-6; D not resolved. This CDR3 comprises 12 residues. Germline V gene lookup returns CDR1 SGDLS and CDR2 YYNGEE. V was shortened by 0 bases and J by 15 bases, with 10 bases between the two germline ends.

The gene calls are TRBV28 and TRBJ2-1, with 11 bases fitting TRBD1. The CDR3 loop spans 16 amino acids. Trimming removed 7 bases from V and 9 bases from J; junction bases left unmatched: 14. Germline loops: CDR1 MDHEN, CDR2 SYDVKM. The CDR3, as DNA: TGTGCCAGCATAGGAGGGCAGGACAGGGGGCAAAGTGAGCAGTTCTTC. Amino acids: CASIGGQDRGQSEQFF.

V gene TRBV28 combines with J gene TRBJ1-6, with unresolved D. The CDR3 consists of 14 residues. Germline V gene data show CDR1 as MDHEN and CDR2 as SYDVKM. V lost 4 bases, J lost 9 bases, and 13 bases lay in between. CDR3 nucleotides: TGTGCCAGCAGTTCCGCAGGAACCCTTTCACCCCTCCACTTT. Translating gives CASSSAGTLSPLHF.

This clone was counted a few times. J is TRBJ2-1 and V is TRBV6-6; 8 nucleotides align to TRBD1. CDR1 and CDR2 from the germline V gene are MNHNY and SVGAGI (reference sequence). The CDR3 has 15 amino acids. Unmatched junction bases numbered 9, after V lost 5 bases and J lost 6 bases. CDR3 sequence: CASSARDRQANEQFF. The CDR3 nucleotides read TGTGCCAGCAGTGCCCGGGACAGGCAAGCCAATGAGCAGTTCTTC.

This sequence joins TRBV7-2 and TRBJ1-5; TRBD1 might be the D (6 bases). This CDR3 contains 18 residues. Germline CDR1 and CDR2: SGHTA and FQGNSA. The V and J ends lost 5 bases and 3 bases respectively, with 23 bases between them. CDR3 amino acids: CASSPSDGGRYFNQPQHF. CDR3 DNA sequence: TGTGCCAGCAGCCCCTCTGACGGGGGGCGATATTTCAATCAGCCCCAGCATTTT.

CDR3 residues: CASSPTGGGYEQYF. The CDR3 DNA reads as TGTGCCAGCTCACCGACAGGGGGTGGCTACGAGCAGTACTTC. The J gene is TRBJ2-7, the V gene TRBV18, with TRBD1 matching over 9 bases. Germline loops: CDR1 KGHSH, CDR2 LQKENI. The junction had 3 bases not matched to a gene; V was cut back by 3 bases and J by 3 bases. There are 14 residues in the CDR3.

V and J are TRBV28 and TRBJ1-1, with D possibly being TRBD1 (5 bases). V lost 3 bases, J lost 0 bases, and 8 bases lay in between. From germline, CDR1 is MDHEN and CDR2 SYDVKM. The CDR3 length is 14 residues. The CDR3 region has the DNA TGTGCCAGCAGTTTCTGGGACTTGAACACTGAAGCTTTCTTT. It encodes CASSFWDLNTEAFF.